Ten or more counts support the clone carrying this T cell receptor (beta chain). This sample was included in a study of cytomegalovirus exposure and HLA in healthy donors. The PCR contained 60 Vbeta and 13 Jbeta primers. Profiled with immunoSEQ multiplex PCR; TCRdb holds only in-frame clones, not every one. The table shows 150,000 to 200,000 clones, with 60% to 85% occurring only once. V was pared by 6 bases and J by 8 bases, with 6 bases of the junction left unmatched. The CDR3 extends over 15 amino acids. Looked up from germline, CDR1 is MNHEY and CDR2 is SVGAGI. The TCR sequence derives from a female donor in good health and CMV-seronegative. The specimen was PBMCs. The V and J genes are TRBV6-5 and TRBJ2-1; 14 nucleotides agree with TRBD2. CDR3 sequence: CASSRLAGGPDEQFF. The CDR3 DNA reads as TGTGCCAGCAGCCGACTAGCGGGAGGGCCAGATGAGCAGTTCTTC.